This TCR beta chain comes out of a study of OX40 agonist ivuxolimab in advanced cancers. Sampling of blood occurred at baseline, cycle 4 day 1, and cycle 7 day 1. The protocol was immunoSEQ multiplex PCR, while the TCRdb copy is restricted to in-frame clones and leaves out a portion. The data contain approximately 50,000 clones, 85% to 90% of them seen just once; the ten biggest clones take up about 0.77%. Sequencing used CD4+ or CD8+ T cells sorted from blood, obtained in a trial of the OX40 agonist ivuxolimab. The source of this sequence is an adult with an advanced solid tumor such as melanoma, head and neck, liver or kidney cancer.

The CDR3 DNA reads TGTGCCAGCTCACTCTTCGGACAGAACCAACCCTATCAGCCCCAGCATTTT. It yields the protein CASSLFGQNQPYQPQHF. The V and J genes are TRBV18 and TRBJ1-5, with D maybe TRBD1 (6 bases). The germline V gene encodes CDR1 KGHSH and CDR2 LQKENI. V was clipped by 4 bases and J by 5 bases, with 21 bases between them. The CDR3 covers 17 residues.